This T cell receptor beta chain was recovered during a study of T cell responses to AZD1222 COVID-19 vaccine. Study-wide points: Baseline antibody screening turned up just six or seven seropositive AZD1222 recipients. Nearly half of the spike-specific TCRs reportedly recognize variant regions that carry no mutations. An increase in Spike-specific TCR breadth and depth was observed after two AZD1222 doses.

Between the trimmed V and J ends, which lost 4 bases and 0 bases, there was a span of 10 bases. Germline values: CDR1 SGHTA, CDR2 FQGNSA. This CDR3 is built from 14 residues. For this clone: Antigen: not known.

Profiling relied on immunoSEQ multiplex PCR, and the TCRdb table lists in-frame clones only, not all of them. The data contain about 120,000 clones, less than 90% of them singletons. Sequenced here: peripheral blood, sampled on day 0 of AZD1222 vaccination. The chain employs TRBV7-2 and TRBJ2-7; D ambiguous. The TCR was taken from an adult in good health. CDR3 nucleotides: TGTGCCAGCAGCTCGGGTGTACCCTCCTACGAGCAGTACTTC. This sequence encodes CASSSGVPSYEQYF.